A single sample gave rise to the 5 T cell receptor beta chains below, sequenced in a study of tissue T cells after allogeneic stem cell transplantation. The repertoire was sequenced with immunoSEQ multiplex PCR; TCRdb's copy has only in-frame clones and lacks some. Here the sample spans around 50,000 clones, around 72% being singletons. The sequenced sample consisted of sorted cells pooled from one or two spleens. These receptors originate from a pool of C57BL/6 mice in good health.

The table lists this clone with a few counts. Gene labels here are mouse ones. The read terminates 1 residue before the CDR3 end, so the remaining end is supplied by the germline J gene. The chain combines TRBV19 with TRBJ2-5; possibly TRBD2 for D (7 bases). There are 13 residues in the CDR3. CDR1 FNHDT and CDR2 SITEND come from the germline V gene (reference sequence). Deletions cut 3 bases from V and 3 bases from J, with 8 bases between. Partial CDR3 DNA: TGTGCCAGCAGTAAGGGGGGGCAAGACACCCAGTAC. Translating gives CASSKGGQDTQY. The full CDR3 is CASSKGGQDTQYF.

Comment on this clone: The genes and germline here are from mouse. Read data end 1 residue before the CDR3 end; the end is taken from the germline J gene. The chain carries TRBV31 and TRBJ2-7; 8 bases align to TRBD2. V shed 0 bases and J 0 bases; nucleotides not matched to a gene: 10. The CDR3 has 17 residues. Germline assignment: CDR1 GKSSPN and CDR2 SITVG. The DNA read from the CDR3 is TGTGCCTGGAGTCTAAGGCTGGGGGGCAGGAGCTCCTATGAACAGTAC. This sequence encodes CAWSLRLGGRSSYEQY. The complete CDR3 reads CAWSLRLGGRSSYEQYF.

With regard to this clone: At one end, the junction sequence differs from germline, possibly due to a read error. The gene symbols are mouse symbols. Incomplete CDR3 DNA: TGTACCAGCGGTGAAAGGGGGAAGGACACCCAGTAC. Translated: CTSGERGKDTQY. The full CDR3 sequence reads CTSGERGKDTQYF. The chain uses TRBV13-2 and TRBJ2-5, with D possibly being TRBD1 (6 bases). Sequencing ends 1 residue short of the CDR3 end; the germline J gene provides the rest. The length of the CDR3 is 13 residues. Per germline, CDR1 NNHNN and CDR2 SYGAGS (reference sequence).

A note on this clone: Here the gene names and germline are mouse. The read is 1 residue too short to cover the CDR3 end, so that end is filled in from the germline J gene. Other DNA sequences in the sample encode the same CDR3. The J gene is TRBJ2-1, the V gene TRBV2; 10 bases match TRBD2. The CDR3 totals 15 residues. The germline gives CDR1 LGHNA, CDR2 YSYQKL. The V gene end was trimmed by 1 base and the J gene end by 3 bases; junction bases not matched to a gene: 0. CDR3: CASSQAGGAYAEQFF. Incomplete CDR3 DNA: TGTGCCAGCAGCCAAGCTGGGGGGGCCTATGCTGAGCAGTTC.

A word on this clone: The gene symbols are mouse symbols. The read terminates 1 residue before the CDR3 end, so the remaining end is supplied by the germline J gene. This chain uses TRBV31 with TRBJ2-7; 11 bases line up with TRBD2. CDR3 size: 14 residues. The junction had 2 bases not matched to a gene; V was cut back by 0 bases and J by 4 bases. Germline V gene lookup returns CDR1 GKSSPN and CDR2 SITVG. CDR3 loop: CAWSLRDWGYEQYF. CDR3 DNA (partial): TGTGCCTGGAGTCTACGGGACTGGGGGTATGAACAGTAC.